Listed here are 25 T cell receptor beta chains from one sample, sequenced in a study of T cell clonality in common variable immunodeficiency. The data were produced by immunoSEQ multiplex PCR, yet TCRdb's version contains in-frame clones alone and is incomplete. The sample contains tens of thousands of clones, none of them singletons. Sequences were obtained from peripheral blood mononuclear cells. The receptors were gathered from a person between 18 and 70 years old in good health.

The DNA read from the CDR3 is TGTGCCAGAAGCTTGCAGCGGGAAGAATACGAG. Its translation is CARSLQREEYE. The full CDR3 sequence reads CARSLQREEYEQYF. The J gene is TRBJ2-7, the V gene TRBV5-3; 7 nucleotides line up with TRBD2. The DNA ends 3 residues before the CDR3 does, and the rest of the CDR3 is filled in from the germline J gene. TRBV5-3 belongs to the ORF category, with a function that is uncertain. The ends lost 1 base at V and 4 bases at J; junction bases unmatched: 5. The CDR3 totals 14 residues.

In its sample, this clone was seen many times. The read terminates 3 residues before the CDR3 end, so the remaining end is supplied by the germline J gene. The V call is TRBV5-1, the J call TRBJ1-5, with D unresolved. The CDR3 length is 14 residues. Germline V CDR1 and CDR2: SGHRS, YFSETQ. The V and J ends lost 2 bases and 1 base respectively, with 7 bases between them. CDR3 sequence: CASSLGGSNQPQHF. The CDR3 DNA, read in part, is TGCGCCAGCAGCTTAGGTGGCAGCAATCAGCCC.

This clone appeared many times. Read data end 3 residues before the CDR3 end; the end is taken from the germline J gene. V gene TRBV28 combines with J gene TRBJ1-5; tentatively, D is TRBD1 (6 bases). The germline gives CDR1 MDHEN, CDR2 SYDVKM. Deletions cut 7 bases from V and 4 bases from J, with 11 bases between. CDR3 size: 13 residues. Incomplete CDR3 DNA: TGTGCCAGCACCTTAGACAGGAATCAGCCC. It specifies CASTLDRNQP. The full CDR3 protein reads CASTLDRNQPQHF.

This clone was seen ten or more times. This CDR3 is CSAREGFRTQYF. Incomplete CDR3 DNA: TGCAGTGCTAGGGAGGGGTTTAGAACC. The rearrangement uses TRBV20-1 and TRBJ2-5; D is perhaps TRBD2 (6 bases). The CDR3 end falls 3 residues outside the read, so it is completed with the germline J gene. CDR3 length equals 12 residues. CDR1 is DFQATT, CDR2 SNEGSKA, per germline (reference sequence).

This clone was counted ten times or more. The read ends 3 residues shy of where the CDR3 ends; the end is completed using the germline J gene. The rearrangement uses TRBV20-1 and TRBJ2-1, with 12 nucleotides matching TRBD2. The CDR3 is made up of 16 amino acids. Germline CDR1 DFQATT, CDR2 SNEGSKA (reference sequence). The V and J ends lost 6 bases and 2 bases, in that order; junction bases with no gene match: 8. CDR3 sequence reads: CSAPGLAGKTYNEQFF. CDR3 DNA (partial): TGCAGTGCCCCAGGACTAGCGGGAAAAACCTACAATGAG.

In its sample, this clone was seen many times. The observed sequence ends 3 residues before the CDR3 terminus, with the missing tail filled in from the germline J gene. The V gene is TRBV7-8, the J gene TRBJ2-5; 10 bases map to TRBD1. V shed 8 bases and J 2 bases; nucleotides not matched to a gene: 14. Germline CDR1 reads SGHVS; CDR2 reads FQNEAQ. The CDR3 totals 17 residues. CDR3 amino acids: CASDQTGGPKGQETQYF. The sequenced part of the CDR3 DNA is TGTGCCAGCGATCAGACAGGGGGCCCGAAGGGTCAAGAGACC.

This clone occurred many times. The CDR3 goes on 3 residues after the read ends, and that part is filled in from the germline J gene. The chain employs TRBV11-2 and TRBJ2-3, with a tentative D call TRBD1 (6 bases). CDR1 SGHAT and CDR2 FQNNGV come from the germline V gene. The CDR3 is 15 residues long. V shed 3 bases and J shed 2 bases, with 12 bases lying between them. CDR3 DNA (partial): TGTGCCAGCAGCTTGATGGGGGCCCCCACAGATACG. Protein sequence: CASSLMGAPTDT. The CDR3, in full, reads CASSLMGAPTDTQYF.

In this sample, this clone turned up many times. The read finishes 3 residues shy of the CDR3 end, and the germline J gene is used to complete it. This rearrangement joins TRBV5-1 to TRBJ1-1; TRBD1 matches 9 bases. CDR1 and CDR2 (germline): SGHRS, YFSETQ. This CDR3 has 15 residues. Unmatched junction bases numbered 5, after V lost 2 bases and J lost 3 bases. CDR3 DNA (partial): TGCGCCAGCAGCTTTACAGGGGGCGAATACACTGAA. This codes for CASSFTGGEYTE. The CDR3 in full is CASSFTGGEYTEAFF.

This clone came up many times. One junction end disagrees with the germline gene, perhaps due to a read error. The read ends 3 residues shy of where the CDR3 ends; the end is completed using the germline J gene. This chain uses TRBV7-3 with TRBJ2-1, with a tentative D call TRBD1 (5 bases). Germline V CDR1 and CDR2: SGHTA, FQGTGA. The CDR3 extends over 13 amino acids. The CDR3 bases that were read are TGTGCTAGCAGCTCTACAGGTCGGAGTGAG. This codes for CASSSTGRSE. The whole CDR3 sequence is CASSSTGRSEQFF. The full variable domain, rest sourced from reference TRBV7-3 and TRBJ2-1, is GAGVSQTPSNKVTEKGKYVELRCDPISGHTALYWYRQSLGQGPEFLIYFQGTGAADDSGLPNDRFFAVRPEGSVSTLKIQRTERGDSAVYLCASSSTGRSEQFFGPGTRLTVL.

Details on this clone: An end of the junction does not agree with germline; a read error may underlie this. The read ends 3 residues early relative to the CDR3; the germline J gene fills the gap. The V and J genes are TRBV7-9 and TRBJ2-1, with D unresolved. The CDR3 totals 11 residues. Germline CDR1 reads SEHNR; CDR2 reads FQNEAQ (reference sequence). CDR3 in amino acids: CSSSQYNEQFF. The DNA read from the CDR3 is TGTTCCAGCAGCCAATACAATGAG.

Details on this clone: The read ends 3 residues shy of where the CDR3 ends; the end is completed using the germline J gene. The genes are TRBV19 and TRBJ2-7; no clear D gene. In germline, CDR1 is LNHDA, CDR2 SQIVND (reference sequence). V lost 4 bases, J lost 3 bases, and 13 bases lay in between. The CDR3 totals 14 residues. The CDR3 region is CASSKDPGLYEQYF. The part of the CDR3 DNA that was read is TGTGCCAGTAGTAAAGACCCTGGGCTCTACGAG.

This clone was seen repeatedly, ten times or more. Read data end 3 residues before the CDR3 end; the end is taken from the germline J gene. The chain joins TRBV7-7 to TRBJ2-1; TRBD2 aligns across 14 bases. Trimming removed 3 bases from V and 7 bases from J; junction bases left unmatched: 8. Germline V gene data show CDR1 as SSHAT and CDR2 as FNYEAQ (reference sequence). This CDR3 is 17 amino acids long. CDR3 DNA, as far as it was read: TGTGCCAGCAGCTTCAAGTCGGGACTAGCGGGAGTGAATGAG. This encodes CASSFKSGLAGVNE. The entire CDR3 protein reads CASSFKSGLAGVNEQFF.

This clone was picked up many times. The read gets to within 3 residues of the CDR3 end, and the germline J gene fills in the rest. The V and J genes are TRBV20-1 and TRBJ2-1, with 10 bases lining up with TRBD2. The V gene's germline CDR1 is DFQATT and CDR2 SNEGSKA (reference sequence). V lost 5 bases, J lost 8 bases, and 12 bases stayed unmatched. CDR3 length: 15 amino acids. CDR3 residues: CSAPQKASGGHEQFF. CDR3 DNA (partial): TGCAGTGCTCCCCAAAAGGCTAGCGGGGGCCATGAG.

This clone was detected ten times or more. The read ends 3 residues early relative to the CDR3; the germline J gene fills the gap. This sample also contains other DNA sequences that code for the same CDR3. The chain recombines TRBV30 with TRBJ1-5; TRBD1 is a possible D gene (5 bases). CDR1 is GTSNPN, CDR2 SVGIG, per germline (reference sequence). The CDR3 extends over 12 amino acids. The germline V and J ends were trimmed by 2 bases and 7 bases, with 9 bases remaining between them. The covered CDR3 bases are TGTGCCTGGAGTCGGGGGAGGCAGCCC. Protein sequence: CAWSRGRQP. The CDR3 in its entirety is CAWSRGRQPQHF.

This clone has a count of ten or more. The sequenced fragment ends 3 residues before the CDR3 boundary, so the rest is inferred from the germline J gene. The chain joins TRBV5-4 to TRBJ2-7; D call uncertain. V lost 0 bases, J lost 2 bases, and 12 bases lay in between. The CDR3 is made up of 15 amino acids. Looked up from germline, CDR1 is SGHNT and CDR2 is YYREEE (reference sequence). Incomplete CDR3 DNA: TGTGCCAGCAGCTTGGAGTCGTCAAAGCCCTACGAG. Translated: CASSLESSKPYE. The CDR3, in full, reads CASSLESSKPYEQYF.

This clone was detected a few times. The read terminates 3 residues before the CDR3 end, so the remaining end is supplied by the germline J gene. This chain connects TRBV19 to TRBJ2-1, with D perhaps TRBD2 (7 bases). The germline V gene encodes CDR1 LNHDA and CDR2 SQIVND (reference sequence). The CDR3 covers 16 residues. Trimming took off 7 bases at V and 6 bases at J, with 22 bases between the two ends. The CDR3 DNA, read in part, is TGTGCCAGTACCCCCCAATGGGGGGGCTCGTTCAATGAG. It encodes CASTPQWGGSFNE. Given in full, the CDR3 is CASTPQWGGSFNEQFF.

This clone was recorded many times. The sequenced fragment ends 3 residues before the CDR3 boundary, so the rest is inferred from the germline J gene. This chain joins TRBV30 and TRBJ2-3; no reliable D call. Germline values: CDR1 GTSNPN, CDR2 SVGIG (reference sequence). V was shortened by 3 bases and J by 5 bases, with 9 bases between the two germline ends. This CDR3 has 12 amino acids. The CDR3 here is CAWSGSGDTQYF. The sequenced part of the CDR3 DNA is TGTGCCTGGAGCGGTAGTGGAGATACG.

With regard to this clone: The read finishes 3 residues shy of the CDR3 end, and the germline J gene is used to complete it. The chain combines TRBV11-2 with TRBJ2-3; no clear D. Germline V gene sequence: CDR1 SGHAT, CDR2 FQNNGV. The CDR3 has 11 residues. The CDR3 protein is CASSLIQAQYF. The sequenced part of the CDR3 DNA is TGTGCCAGCAGCTTAATTCAGGCG.

As to this clone: The CDR3 end is not reached by the read, which stops 3 residues before it; the germline J gene fills it in. Other nucleotide sequences in the sample specify the same CDR3. The V call is TRBV20-1, the J call TRBJ2-1, with a possible D match to TRBD2 (6 bases). The CDR3 runs 15 residues. Germline CDR1 and CDR2: DFQATT and SNEGSKA (reference sequence). Incomplete CDR3 DNA: TGCAGAGTGGAGAGGGACTCCCTCTCCTACAATGAG. Translating it yields CRVERDSLSYNE. The complete CDR3 reads CRVERDSLSYNEQFF.

As to this clone: Read sequence stops 3 residues before the CDR3 end, and the germline J gene provides the missing end. The J gene is TRBJ1-5, the V gene TRBV6-2 or TRBV6-3, with D perhaps TRBD1 (6 bases). The CDR3 is 15 residues long. Trimming removed 8 bases from V and 2 bases from J, with 16 bases in between. The germline CDR1 and CDR2 sequences are MNHEY and SVGEGT. Incomplete CDR3 DNA: TGTGCCAGCGAGAGGGGCAGGGGCGGCAATCAGCCC. Translated: CASERGRGGNQP. The CDR3 as a whole reads CASERGRGGNQPQHF.

This clone was recorded many times. The read stops 3 residues short of the end of the CDR3; the missing end is completed from the germline J gene. The gene calls are TRBV6-1 and TRBJ1-2; the D gene is possibly TRBD1 (5 bases). The V gene lost 1 base and the J gene lost 1 base, with 10 bases spanning the gap. CDR1 is MNHNS and CDR2 is SASEGT in the germline V gene. The CDR3 sequence is 15 residues long. The CDR3 bases that were read are TGTGCCAGCAGTGAAGGGCGGGGACTTAACTATGGC. The encoded protein is CASSEGRGLNYG. The complete CDR3 sequence is CASSEGRGLNYGYTF.

This clone was counted at least ten times. The read finishes 3 residues shy of the CDR3 end, and the germline J gene is used to complete it. The gene calls are TRBV5-1 and TRBJ1-6; the match to TRBD1 covers 10 bases. The CDR3 extends over 15 amino acids. The trim removed 3 bases at V and 8 bases at J, leaving 5 bases unmatched. CDR1 is SGHRS, CDR2 YFSETQ, per germline. CDR3 sequence: CASSYSGQGDSPLHF. CDR3 bases read: TGCGCCAGCAGCTATTCTGGACAGGGGGATTCACCC.

This clone was found many times. The CDR3 extends 3 residues past the end of the read, so its final part is completed from the germline J gene. The V and J genes are TRBV2 and TRBJ1-4; 8 bases align to TRBD1. Trimming cost V 6 bases and J 7 bases; bases outside gene matches: 10. This CDR3 region has 15 residues. Germline CDR1 SNHLY, CDR2 FYNNEI. CDR3 amino acids: CASRVQGAGGEKLFF. The CDR3 bases that were read are TGTGCCAGCAGAGTCCAGGGGGCGGGAGGTGAAAAA.

This clone appeared many times. Read sequence stops 3 residues before the CDR3 end, and the germline J gene provides the missing end. The V call is TRBV11-2, the J call TRBJ2-3; D is uncertain. V was shortened by 3 bases and J by 2 bases, with 3 bases between the two germline ends. Germline CDR1 and CDR2: SGHAT and FQNNGV. The CDR3 contains 12 residues. The covered CDR3 bases are TGTGCCAGCAGCTTCAACACAGATACG. It yields the protein CASSFNTDT. Given in full, the CDR3 is CASSFNTDTQYF.

The table lists this clone with many counts. Read coverage stops 3 residues before the CDR3 terminus; the germline J gene supplies the remainder. V gene TRBV4-2 combines with J gene TRBJ2-7; 7 nucleotides align to TRBD2. CDR1 and CDR2 (germline): LGHNA, YNFKEQ. Germline trimming cut 3 bases from V and 1 base from J; bases unmatched to any gene: 12. The CDR3 sequence is 17 residues long. This CDR3 reads CASSQAPRGETSYEQYF. The covered CDR3 bases are TGTGCCAGCAGCCAGGCCCCCCGGGGGGAGACGTCCTACGAG.